Detailed here is one TCR beta chain. The data belong to a study of cytomegalovirus exposure and HLA in healthy donors. The germline V gene encodes CDR1 SGHRS and CDR2 YFSETQ. V shed 5 bases and J shed 4 bases, with 17 bases lying between them. The CDR3 runs to 15 residues. Data came from immunoSEQ multiplex PCR; TCRdb stores just in-frame clones and leaves some out. This sample has some 150,000 clones, with more than 80% found just once. The chain joins TRBV5-1 to TRBJ2-3, with TRBD2 as a possible D gene (5 bases). This sequence originates from a woman younger than 45 in good health and CMV-seropositive. The sample taken for sequencing was PBMCs. CDR3 protein: CASSRTDPLADTQYF. DNA for the CDR3: TGCGCCAGCAGTAGGACTGACCCTCTTGCAGATACGCAGTATTTT. The full variable domain, completed using reference TRBV5-1 and TRBJ2-3, is KAGVTQTPRYLIKTRGQQVTLSCSPISGHRSVSWYQQTPGQGLQFLFEYFSETQRNKGNFPGRFSGRQFSNSRSEMNVSTLELGDSALYLCASSRTDPLADTQYFGPGTRLTVL.